This T cell receptor beta chain was obtained from a study of shared clonotypes between healthy human individuals. Study-level points and caveats: Tissues were not sampled, only blood, and their repertoires likely differ. Naive CD4 clonotypes overlapped across several donors at approximately 5.3%.

Terminally differentiated effector memory CD45RA+ cells were left out of the naive CD8 fraction, which was CD45RO-negative and positively selected for CCR7. As concerns this clone: Its antigen is still unknown.

CDR1 is MGHRA and CDR2 is YSYEKL in the germline V gene. This CDR3 region has 13 residues. Trimming cost V 3 bases and J 6 bases, with 9 bases left between them. The assay was immunoSEQ multiplex PCR, and TCRdb's table has in-frame clones only and misses some. Among approximately 600,000 clones listed, approximately 96% were seen once. Specimen: naive CD8+ T cells sorted from blood. The sequence derives from a woman younger than 45 in good health. The V and J genes are TRBV4-1 and TRBJ2-1; D remains unclear. As DNA, the CDR3 is TGCGCCAGCAGCCACCACGTGATCAATGAGCAGTTCTTC. It is translated as CASSHHVINEQFF.